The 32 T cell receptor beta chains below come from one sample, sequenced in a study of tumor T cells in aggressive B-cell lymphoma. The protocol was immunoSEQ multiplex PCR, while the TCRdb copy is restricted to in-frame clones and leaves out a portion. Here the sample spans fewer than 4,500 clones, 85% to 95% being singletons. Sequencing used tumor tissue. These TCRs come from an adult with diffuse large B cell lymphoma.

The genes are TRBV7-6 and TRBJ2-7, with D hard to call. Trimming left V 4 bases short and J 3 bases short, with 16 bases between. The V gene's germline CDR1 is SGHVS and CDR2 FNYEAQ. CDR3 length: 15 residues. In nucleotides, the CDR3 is TGTGCCAGCAGCTCTAATGACTTCGAAAGCTACGAGCAGTACTTC. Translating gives CASSSNDFESYEQYF.

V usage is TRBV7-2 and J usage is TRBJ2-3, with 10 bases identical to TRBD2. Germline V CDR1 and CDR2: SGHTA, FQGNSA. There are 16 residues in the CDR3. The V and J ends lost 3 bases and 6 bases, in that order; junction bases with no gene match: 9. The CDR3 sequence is CASSFGTSVRSDTQYF. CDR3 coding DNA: TGTGCCAGCAGCTTCGGGACTAGCGTACGTTCGGATACGCAGTATTTT.

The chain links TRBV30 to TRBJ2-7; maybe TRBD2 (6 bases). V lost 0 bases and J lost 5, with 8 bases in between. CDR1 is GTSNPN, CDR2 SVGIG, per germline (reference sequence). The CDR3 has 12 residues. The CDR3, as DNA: TGTGCCTGGAGTGTCTCGGGAGACGAGCAGTACTTC. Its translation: CAWSVSGDEQYF.

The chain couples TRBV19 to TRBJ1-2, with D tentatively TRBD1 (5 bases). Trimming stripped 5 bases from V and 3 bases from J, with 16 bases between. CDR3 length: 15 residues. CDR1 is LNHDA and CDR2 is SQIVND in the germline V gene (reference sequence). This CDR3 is CASSGPTARDYGYTF. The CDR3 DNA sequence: TGTGCCAGTAGTGGACCGACAGCCAGGGACTATGGCTACACCTTC.

The CDR3 nucleotides read TGTGCCAGCTCACCACCTATAGCGGGAGGAGTCTACGAGCAGTACTTC. As protein: CASSPPIAGGVYEQYF. The V call is TRBV18, the J call TRBJ2-7; 10 nucleotides match TRBD2. CDR3 length: 16 amino acids. V lost 0 bases and J lost 3; bases outside the gene matches: 5. Germline loops: CDR1 KGHSH, CDR2 LQKENI.

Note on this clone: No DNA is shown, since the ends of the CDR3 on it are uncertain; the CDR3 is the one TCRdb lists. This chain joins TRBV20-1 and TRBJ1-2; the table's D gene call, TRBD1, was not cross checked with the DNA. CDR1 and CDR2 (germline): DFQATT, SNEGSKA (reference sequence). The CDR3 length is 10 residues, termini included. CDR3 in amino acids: CSASVGLGTF.

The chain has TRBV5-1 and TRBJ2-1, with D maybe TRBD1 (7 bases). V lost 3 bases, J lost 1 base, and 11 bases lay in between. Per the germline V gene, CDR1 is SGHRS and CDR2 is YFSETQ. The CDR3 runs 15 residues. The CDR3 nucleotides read TGCGCCAGCAGCTCGCAGGGGGGTTCCTACAATGAGCAGTTCTTC. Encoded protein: CASSSQGGSYNEQFF.

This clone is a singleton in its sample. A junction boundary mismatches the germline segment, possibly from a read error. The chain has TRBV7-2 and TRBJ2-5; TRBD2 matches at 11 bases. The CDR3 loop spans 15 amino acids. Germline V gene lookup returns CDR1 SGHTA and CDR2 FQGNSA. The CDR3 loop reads CASTLAGGPLETQYF. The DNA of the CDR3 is TGTGCCAGCACCTTAGCGGGAGGGCCTTTAGAGACCCAGTACTTC. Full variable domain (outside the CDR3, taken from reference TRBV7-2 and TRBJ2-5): GAGVSQSPSNKVTEKGKDVELRCDPISGHTALYWYRQSLGQGLEFLIYFQGNSAPDKSGLPSDRFSAERTGGSVSTLTIQRTQQEDSAVYLCASTLAGGPLETQYFGPGTRLLVL.

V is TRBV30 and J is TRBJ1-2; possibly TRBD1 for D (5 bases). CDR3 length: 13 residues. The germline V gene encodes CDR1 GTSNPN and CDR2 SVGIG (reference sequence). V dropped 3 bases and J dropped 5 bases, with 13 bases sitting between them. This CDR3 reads CAWRPETAYGYTF. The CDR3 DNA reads TGTGCCTGGAGGCCCGAGACAGCTTATGGCTACACCTTC.

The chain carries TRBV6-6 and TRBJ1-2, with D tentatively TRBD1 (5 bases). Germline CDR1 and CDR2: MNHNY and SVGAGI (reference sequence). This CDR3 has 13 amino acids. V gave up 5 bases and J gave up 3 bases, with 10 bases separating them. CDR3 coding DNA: TGTGCCAGCAGTACGGGGGGGGACTATGGCTACACCTTC. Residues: CASSTGGDYGYTF.

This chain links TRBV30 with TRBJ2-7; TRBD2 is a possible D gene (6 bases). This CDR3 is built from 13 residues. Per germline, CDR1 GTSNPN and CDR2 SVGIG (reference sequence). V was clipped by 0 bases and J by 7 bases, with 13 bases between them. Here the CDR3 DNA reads TGTGCCTGGAGTGTGTCGGGGGTAGGAGAGCAGTACTTC. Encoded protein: CAWSVSGVGEQYF.

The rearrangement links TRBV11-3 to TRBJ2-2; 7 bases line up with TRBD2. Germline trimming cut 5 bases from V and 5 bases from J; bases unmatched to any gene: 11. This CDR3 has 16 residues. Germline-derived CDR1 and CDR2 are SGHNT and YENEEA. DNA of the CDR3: TGTGCCAGCAGCCTCTCGGGAGGCTCGAGGACCGGGGAGCTGTTTTTT. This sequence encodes CASSLSGGSRTGELFF.

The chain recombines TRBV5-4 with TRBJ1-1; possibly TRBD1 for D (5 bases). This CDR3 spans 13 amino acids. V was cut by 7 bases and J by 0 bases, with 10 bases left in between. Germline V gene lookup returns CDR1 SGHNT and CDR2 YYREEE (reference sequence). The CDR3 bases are TGTGCCAGCGGAGACAGCCTGAACACTGAAGCTTTCTTT. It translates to CASGDSLNTEAFF.

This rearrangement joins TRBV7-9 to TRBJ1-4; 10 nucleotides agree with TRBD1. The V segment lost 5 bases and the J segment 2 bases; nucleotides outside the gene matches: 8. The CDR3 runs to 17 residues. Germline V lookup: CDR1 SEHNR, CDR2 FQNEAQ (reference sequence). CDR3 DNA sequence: TGTGCCAGCAGCCCCCCGGGACAGGGGTCTACTAATGAAAAACTGTTTTTT. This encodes CASSPPGQGSTNEKLFF. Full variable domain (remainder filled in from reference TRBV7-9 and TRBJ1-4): DTGVSQNPRHKITKRGQNVTFRCDPISEHNRLYWYRQTLGQGPEFLTYFQNEAQLEKSRLLSDRFSAERPKGSFSTLEIQRTEQGDSAMYLCASSPPGQGSTNEKLFFGSGTQLSVL.

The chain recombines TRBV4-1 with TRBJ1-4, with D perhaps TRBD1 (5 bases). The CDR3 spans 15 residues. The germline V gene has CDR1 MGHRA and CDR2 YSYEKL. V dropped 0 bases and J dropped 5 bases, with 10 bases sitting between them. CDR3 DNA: TGCGCCAGCAGCCAAGATGGGGGGGGAAATGAAAAACTGTTTTTT. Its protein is CASSQDGGGNEKLFF.

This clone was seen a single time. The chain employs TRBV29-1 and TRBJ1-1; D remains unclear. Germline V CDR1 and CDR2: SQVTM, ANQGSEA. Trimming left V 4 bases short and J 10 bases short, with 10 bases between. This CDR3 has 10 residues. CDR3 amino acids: CSVAGSGAFF. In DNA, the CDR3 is TGCAGCGTTGCTGGGTCGGGAGCTTTCTTT.

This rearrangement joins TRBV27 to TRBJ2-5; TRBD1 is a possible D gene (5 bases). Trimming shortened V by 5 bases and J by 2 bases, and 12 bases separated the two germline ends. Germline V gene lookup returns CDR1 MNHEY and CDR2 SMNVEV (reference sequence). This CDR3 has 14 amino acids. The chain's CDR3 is CASSPWTKQETQYF. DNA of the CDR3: TGTGCCAGCAGTCCGTGGACAAAACAAGAGACCCAGTACTTC.

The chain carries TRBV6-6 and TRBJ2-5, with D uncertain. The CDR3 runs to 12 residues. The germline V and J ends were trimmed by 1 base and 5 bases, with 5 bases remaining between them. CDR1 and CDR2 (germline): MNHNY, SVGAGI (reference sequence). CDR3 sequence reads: CASSYLRETQYF. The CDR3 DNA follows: TGTGCCAGCAGTTACTTGCGCGAGACCCAGTACTTC.

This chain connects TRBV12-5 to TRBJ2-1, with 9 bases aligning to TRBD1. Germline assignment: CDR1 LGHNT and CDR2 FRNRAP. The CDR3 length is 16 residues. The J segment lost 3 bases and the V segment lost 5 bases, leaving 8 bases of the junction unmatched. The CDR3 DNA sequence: TGTGCTAGTGGTCCGTTCCGGGACAGGGACTACAATGAGCAGTTCTTC. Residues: CASGPFRDRDYNEQFF.

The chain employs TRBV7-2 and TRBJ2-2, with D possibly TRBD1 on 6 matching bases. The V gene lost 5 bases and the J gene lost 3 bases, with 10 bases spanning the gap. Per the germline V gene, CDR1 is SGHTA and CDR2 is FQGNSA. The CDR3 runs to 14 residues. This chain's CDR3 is CASSLQGDTGELFF. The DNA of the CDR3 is TGTGCCAGCAGCCTACAGGGAGACACCGGGGAGCTGTTTTTT.

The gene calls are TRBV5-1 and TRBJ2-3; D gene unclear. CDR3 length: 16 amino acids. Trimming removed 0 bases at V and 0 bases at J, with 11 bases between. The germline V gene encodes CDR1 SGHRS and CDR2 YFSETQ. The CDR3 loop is CASSLVTLTSTDTQYF. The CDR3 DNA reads TGCGCCAGCAGCTTGGTCACCCTAACCAGCACAGATACGCAGTATTTT.

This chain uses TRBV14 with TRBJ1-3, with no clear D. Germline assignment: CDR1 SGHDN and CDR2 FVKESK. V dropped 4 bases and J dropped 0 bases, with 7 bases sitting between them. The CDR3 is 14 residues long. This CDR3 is CASSPDYSGNTIYF. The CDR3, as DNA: TGTGCCAGCAGCCCTGACTACTCTGGAAACACCATATATTTT.

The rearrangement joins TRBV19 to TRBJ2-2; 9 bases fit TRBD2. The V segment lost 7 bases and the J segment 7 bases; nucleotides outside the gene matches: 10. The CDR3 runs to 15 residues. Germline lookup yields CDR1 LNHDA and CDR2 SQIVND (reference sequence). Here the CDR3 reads CASTGLAGSGGELFF. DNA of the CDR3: TGTGCCAGTACGGGGCTAGCGGGATCGGGCGGGGAGCTGTTTTTT.

The DNA for the CDR3 is TGTGCCAGCGCTAGCCCCCAAAGGGAGACCCAGTACTTC. Translating it yields CASASPQRETQYF. V and J are TRBV6-4 and TRBJ2-5; D is possibly TRBD2 (5 bases). CDR1 is MRHNA, CDR2 SNTAGT, per germline. V lost 8 bases and J 5 bases, leaving 15 bases between the germline ends. The CDR3 covers 13 residues.

The CDR3 DNA reads TGTGCCAGCGGACAGGGGGCTCGGGAAAAACTGTTTTTT. Its translation: CASGQGAREKLFF. V usage is TRBV2 and J usage is TRBJ1-4; 11 nucleotides match TRBD1. CDR1 and CDR2 (germline): SNHLY, FYNNEI. The trim removed 8 bases at V and 8 bases at J, leaving 4 bases unmatched. The CDR3 has 13 amino acids.

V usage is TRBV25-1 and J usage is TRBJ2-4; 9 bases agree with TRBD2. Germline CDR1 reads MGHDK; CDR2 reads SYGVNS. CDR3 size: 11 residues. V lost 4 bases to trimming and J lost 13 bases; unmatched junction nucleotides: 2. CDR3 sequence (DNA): TGTGCCAGCAGTGGACTAGCGGAACAGTACTTC. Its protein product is CASSGLAEQYF. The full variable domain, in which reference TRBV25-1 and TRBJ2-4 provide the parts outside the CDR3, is EADIYQTPRYLVIGTGKKITLECSQTMGHDKMYWYQQDPGMELHLIHYSYGVNSTEKGDLSSESTVSRIRTEHFPLTLESARPSHTSQYLCASSGLAEQYFGAGTRLSVL.

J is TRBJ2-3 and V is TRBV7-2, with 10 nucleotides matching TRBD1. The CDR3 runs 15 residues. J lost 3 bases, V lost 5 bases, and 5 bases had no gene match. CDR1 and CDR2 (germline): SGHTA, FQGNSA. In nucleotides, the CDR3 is TGTGCCAGCAGCGCGGGACAGGGGAGAACAGATACGCAGTATTTT. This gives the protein CASSAGQGRTDTQYF.

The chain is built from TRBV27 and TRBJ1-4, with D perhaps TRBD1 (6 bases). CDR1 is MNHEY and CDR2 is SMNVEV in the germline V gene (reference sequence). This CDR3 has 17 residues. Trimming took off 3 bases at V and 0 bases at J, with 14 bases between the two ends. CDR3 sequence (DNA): TGTGCCAGCAGTTTGGGGGTCCCAGGGGCAACTAATGAAAAACTGTTTTTT. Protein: CASSLGVPGATNEKLFF.

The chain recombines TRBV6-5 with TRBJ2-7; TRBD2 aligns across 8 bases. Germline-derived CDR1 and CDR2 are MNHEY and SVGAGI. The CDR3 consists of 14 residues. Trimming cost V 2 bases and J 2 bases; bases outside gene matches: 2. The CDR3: CASSYTSGTYEQYF. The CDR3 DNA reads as TGTGCCAGCAGTTACACTAGCGGAACCTACGAGCAGTACTTC.

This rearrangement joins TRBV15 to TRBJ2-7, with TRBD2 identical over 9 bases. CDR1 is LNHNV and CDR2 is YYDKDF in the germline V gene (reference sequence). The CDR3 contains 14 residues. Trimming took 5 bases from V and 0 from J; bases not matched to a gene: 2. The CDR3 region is CATSVAGVSYEQYF. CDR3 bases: TGTGCCACCAGCGTAGCGGGAGTCTCCTACGAGCAGTACTTC.

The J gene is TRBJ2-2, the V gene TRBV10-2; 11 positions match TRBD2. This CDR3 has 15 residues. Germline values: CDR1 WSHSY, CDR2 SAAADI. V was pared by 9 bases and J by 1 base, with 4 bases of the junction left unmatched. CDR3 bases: TGCGCCAGTTATCTAGCGGGAGGGAACACCGGGGAGCTGTTTTTT. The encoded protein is CASYLAGGNTGELFF.

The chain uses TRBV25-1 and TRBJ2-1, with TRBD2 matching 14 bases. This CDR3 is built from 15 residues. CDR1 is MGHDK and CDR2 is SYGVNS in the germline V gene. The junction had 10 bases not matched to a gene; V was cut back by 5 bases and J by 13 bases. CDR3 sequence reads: CASSKPGLAGVGQFF. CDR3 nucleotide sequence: TGTGCCAGCAGTAAACCGGGACTAGCGGGAGTAGGTCAGTTCTTC.